Listed below are T cell receptor beta chains from one sample, sequenced in a study of blood T cell repertoires in COVID-19. Produced via immunoSEQ multiplex PCR; TCRdb's table is partial and in-frame only. The sample records 200,000 to 250,000 clones, 80% to 90% being singletons. The sequencing input was PBMCs or T cells enriched from blood (not recorded which). These receptors were obtained from a woman in her fifties or sixties in a cohort exposed to, infected with or recovered from COVID-19 (not recorded which). Each CDR3 is given with its conserved first and last residue. The D gene is left open where the match is weak. The size field is filled for only some rows; it gives once, few, many or a size class.

d_gene,v_gene,abundance,j_gene,CDR3nt,CDR3aa
.,TRBV2,.,TRBJ1-2,TGTGCCAGCAGCGTCGGGACTGCTGGAGGCTACACCTTC,CASSVGTAGGYTF
TRBD1,TRBV3-1/TRBV3-2,.,TRBJ1-5,TGTGCCAGGGACAGGGACCAGCCCCAGCATTTT,CARDRDQPQHF
TRBD2,TRBV27,.,TRBJ2-3,TGTGCCAGCAGTTTATCGACATGGCTAGCGGGGAGAACAGATACGCAGTATTTT,CASSLSTWLAGRTDTQYF
TRBD1,TRBV4-3,once,TRBJ1-4,TGCGCCAGCAGCCAAGAGGGGACAGGGAATGAAAAACTGTTTTTT,CASSQEGTGNEKLFF
TRBD1,TRBV5-1,.,TRBJ1-1,TGTGCCAGCAGCACACAGGGGGATACTGAAGCTTTCTTT,CASSTQGDTEAFF
TRBD2,TRBV25-1,.,TRBJ2-3,TGTGCCAGCAGAAGGACTAGCGGGGGGGCGGCAGATACGCAGTATTTT,CASRRTSGGAADTQYF
.,TRBV28,.,TRBJ1-5,TGTGCCAGCAGTTTACGCAGGGCTGGCAATCAGCCCCAGCATTTT,CASSLRRAGNQPQHF
TRBD1,TRBV30,few,TRBJ1-6,TGTGCCTGGAGCGGGACAGCTAGTTATAATTCACCCCTCCACTTT,CAWSGTASYNSPLHF
TRBD2,TRBV7-8,.,TRBJ2-3,TGTGCCAGCAGCTTAGCGGGACGGGGGGGCCGCTCCACAGATACGCAGTATTTT,CASSLAGRGGRSTDTQYF
TRBD1,TRBV11-3,.,TRBJ2-7,TGTGCCAGCAGCTTAGAAGGGGGGACAGGGGTCCACGAGCAGTACTTC,CASSLEGGTGVHEQYF
.,TRBV2,.,TRBJ2-7,TGTGCCAGCAGTCCCAAAACTCCCCACGAGCAGTACTTC,CASSPKTPHEQYF
.,TRBV3-1/TRBV3-2,.,TRBJ2-7,TGTGCCAGCAGCCAAAAAGACAGAAAAGCCTACGAGCAGTACTTC,CASSQKDRKAYEQYF
.,TRBV5-4,few,TRBJ2-2,TGTGCCAGCAGCTTGGGGCCGGGGAACACCGGGGAGCTGTTTTTT,CASSLGPGNTGELFF
.,TRBV29-1,.,TRBJ2-5,TGCAGCGTTGCAGGGCCCGAAGAGACCCAGTACTTC,CSVAGPEETQYF
.,TRBV5-4,once,TRBJ1-3,TGTGCCAGCAGCGCGGACAGCTCTGGAAACACCATATATTTT,CASSADSSGNTIYF
.,TRBV5-6,.,TRBJ2-2,TGTGCCAGCAGACAGGGAATTTCCACCGGGGAGCTGTTTTTT,CASRQGISTGELFF
.,TRBV6-5,.,TRBJ2-6,TGTGCCAGCAAGAACAGGGTTTTGTGGGACAACGTCCTGACTTTC,CASKNRVLWDNVLTF
.,TRBV5-1,.,TRBJ2-5,TGCGCCAGCAGCCTCTACCGCAGGGAGACCCAGTACTTC,CASSLYRRETQYF
.,TRBV3-1/TRBV3-2,once,TRBJ2-7,TGTGCCAGCAGCCAGGCTGGGGGGGGCGGCGAGCAGTACTTC,CASSQAGGGGEQYF
.,TRBV21-1,.,TRBJ1-5,TGTGCCCCAGCACGGGACAGCCTACCTTATAGCAATCAGCCCCAGCATTTT,CAPARDSLPYSNQPQHF
.,TRBV6-2/TRBV6-3,.,TRBJ1-3,TGTGCCAGCAGTCTACTCGGGAGCTCTGGAAACACCATATATTTT,CASSLLGSSGNTIYF
.,TRBV6-5,.,TRBJ1-3,TGTGCCAGCAGGCCCCAGGGGAGAGGAAACACCATATATTTT,CASRPQGRGNTIYF
.,TRBV10-1,.,TRBJ2-2,TGCGCCAGCAGTGAGGCTTTGAGTACCGGGGAGCTGTTTTTT,CASSEALSTGELFF
.,TRBV6-5,.,TRBJ1-6,TGTGCCAGCAGGCGGGGGGACGGACGAGCCCTCCACTTT,CASRRGDGRALHF
.,TRBV25-1,.,TRBJ2-3,TGTGCCAGCAGTGAGTGGGACTTTAGCACAGATACGCAGTATTTT,CASSEWDFSTDTQYF
.,TRBV9,.,TRBJ1-4,TGTGCCAGCAGCGTAGGCGTTGCAACTAATGAAAAACTGTTTTTT,CASSVGVATNEKLFF
.,TRBV29-1,.,TRBJ2-2,TGCAGCGGGATCCGGGACACGGGCACCGGGGAGCTGTTTTTT,CSGIRDTGTGELFF
.,TRBV7-3,.,TRBJ1-1,TGTGCCAGCAGCTTAGGGGGAGGAACTGAAGCTTTCTTT,CASSLGGGTEAFF
.,TRBV7-9,.,TRBJ1-6,TGTGCCAGCAGCTCGTATCAGGGGAGCTCCTATAATTCACCCCTCCACTTT,CASSSYQGSSYNSPLHF
.,TRBV5-1,.,TRBJ2-5,TGCGCCAGCAGTATCGAAGAGACCCAGTACTTC,CASSIEETQYF
TRBD1,TRBV18,.,TRBJ2-4,TGTGCCAGCTCACCACCGAGACAGGGGTCGGGCATTCAGTACTTC,CASSPPRQGSGIQYF
TRBD1,TRBV4-1,once,TRBJ1-2,TGCGCCAGCAGCCAATGGGGGGGACAGGGCCACTATGGCTACACCTTC,CASSQWGGQGHYGYTF
.,TRBV5-1,.,TRBJ2-5,TGCGCCAGCAGCCTTCCTCAAGAGACCCAGTACTTC,CASSLPQETQYF
TRBD2,TRBV7-2,.,TRBJ2-3,TGTGCCAGCAGCTTAACTAGCGGGGGCACAGATACGCAGTATTTT,CASSLTSGGTDTQYF
TRBD1,TRBV27,.,TRBJ1-1,TGTGCCAGCAGATCCTCAGGGGGCCTTTCGAGAAAGGCTTTCTTT,CASRSSGGLSRKAFF
.,TRBV7-9,.,TRBJ2-5,TGTGCCAGCACCACTCAGGGGTTACCAGAGACCCAGTACTTC,CASTTQGLPETQYF
.,TRBV3-1/TRBV3-2,.,TRBJ2-2,TGTGCCAGCAGCCAAGAGGGAGACAGGCCTACCGGGGAGCTGTTTTTT,CASSQEGDRPTGELFF
.,TRBV19,few,TRBJ1-5,TGTGCCAGTAGTATAAGAGCAGGAACGTATCAGCCCCAGCATTTT,CASSIRAGTYQPQHF
TRBD1,TRBV7-8,.,TRBJ1-4,TGTGCCAGCAGCGACAGGGACTTGGGGAATGAAAAACTGTTTTTT,CASSDRDLGNEKLFF
TRBD1,TRBV7-9,.,TRBJ2-2,TGTGCCAGCGGCTGCTGGGGCAGGGGGTGCCCGAACACCGGGGAGCTGTTTTTT,CASGCWGRGCPNTGELFF
TRBD1,TRBV7-2,.,TRBJ1-2,TGTGCCAGCAGCTTAAGTGCAGGGGGCTATGGCTACACCTTC,CASSLSAGGYGYTF
.,TRBV4-3,once,TRBJ1-3,TGCGCCAGCAGCCAAGACAGGGCTGGAAACACCATATATTTT,CASSQDRAGNTIYF
.,TRBV3-1/TRBV3-2,.,TRBJ1-1,TGTGCCAGCAGCCAATCTCCGTCGGGGAACACTGAAGCTTTCTTT,CASSQSPSGNTEAFF
.,TRBV30,.,TRBJ1-4,TGTGCCTGGAGCGCACGGTCAGGGAAAACTAATGAAAAACTGTTTTTT,CAWSARSGKTNEKLFF
.,TRBV7-9,.,TRBJ2-5,TGTGCCAGCAGCAGAAACTTAGGAGCACAAGAGACCCAGTACTTC,CASSRNLGAQETQYF